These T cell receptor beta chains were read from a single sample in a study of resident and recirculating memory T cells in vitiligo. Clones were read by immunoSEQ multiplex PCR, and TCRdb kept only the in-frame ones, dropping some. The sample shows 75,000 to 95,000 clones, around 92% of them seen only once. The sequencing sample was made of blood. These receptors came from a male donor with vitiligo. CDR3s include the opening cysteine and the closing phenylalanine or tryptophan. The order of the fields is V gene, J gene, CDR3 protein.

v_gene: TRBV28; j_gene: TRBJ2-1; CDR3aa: CASSFLLNSLNNEQFF
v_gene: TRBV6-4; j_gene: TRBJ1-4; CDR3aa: CASKGRVNEKLFF
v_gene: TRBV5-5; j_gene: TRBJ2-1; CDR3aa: CASSLELYNEQFF
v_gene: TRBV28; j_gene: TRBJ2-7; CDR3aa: CASSLRGTLSYEQYF
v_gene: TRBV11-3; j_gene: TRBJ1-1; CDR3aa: CASSLAGGVGSTNTEAFF
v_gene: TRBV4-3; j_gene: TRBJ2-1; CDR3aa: CASSQEMGGLAYYNEQFF
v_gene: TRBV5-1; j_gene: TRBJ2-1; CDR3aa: CASLEGPSYNEQFF
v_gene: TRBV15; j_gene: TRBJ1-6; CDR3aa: CATSRDHRQTYNSPLHF
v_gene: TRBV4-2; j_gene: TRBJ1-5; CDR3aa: CASNEQGGRNQPQHF
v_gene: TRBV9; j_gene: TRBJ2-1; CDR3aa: CASSTHRVGWDEQFF
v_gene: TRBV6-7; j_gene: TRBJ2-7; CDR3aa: CASSYSGGAPNYEQYF
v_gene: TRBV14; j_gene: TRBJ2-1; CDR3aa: CASSRGTAIGNFF
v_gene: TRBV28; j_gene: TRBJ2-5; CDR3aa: CASSPVRRADGETQYF
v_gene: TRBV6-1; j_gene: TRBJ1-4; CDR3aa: CASSERTGGNEKLFF
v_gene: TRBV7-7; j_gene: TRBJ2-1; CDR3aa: CASSSGTGGSYNEQFF
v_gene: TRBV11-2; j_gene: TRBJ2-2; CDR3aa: CASSFPRDWTGELFF
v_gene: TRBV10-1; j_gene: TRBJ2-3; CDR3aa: CASSEPGLAGGPGGRNTQYF
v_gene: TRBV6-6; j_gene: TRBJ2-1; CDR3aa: CASRTAREQFF
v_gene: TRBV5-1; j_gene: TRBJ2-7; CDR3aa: CASSYGTGASEQYF
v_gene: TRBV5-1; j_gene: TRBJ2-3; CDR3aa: CASIAGGHSDTQYF
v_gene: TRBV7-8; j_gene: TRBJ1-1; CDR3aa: CASSSDRGELDTEAFF
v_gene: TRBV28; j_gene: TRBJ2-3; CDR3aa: CASSILAGPGTQYF
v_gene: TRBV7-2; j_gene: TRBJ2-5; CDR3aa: CASSRTGSRETQYF